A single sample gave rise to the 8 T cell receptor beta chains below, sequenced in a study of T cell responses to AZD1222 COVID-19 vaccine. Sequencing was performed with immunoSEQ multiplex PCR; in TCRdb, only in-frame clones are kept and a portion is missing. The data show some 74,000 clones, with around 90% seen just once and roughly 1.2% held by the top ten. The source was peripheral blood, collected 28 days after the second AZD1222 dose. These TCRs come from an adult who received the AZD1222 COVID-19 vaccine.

DNA of the CDR3: TGCGCCAGCAGTCGCAGTCGGACAGGGCGTTGGACTGAAGCTTTCTTT. Protein sequence: CASSRSRTGRWTEAFF. The gene calls are TRBV10-2 and TRBJ1-1, with TRBD1 matching over 8 bases. Germline loops: CDR1 WSHSY, CDR2 SAAADI. The trim removed 5 bases at V and 5 bases at J, leaving 13 bases unmatched. CDR3 length: 16 amino acids.

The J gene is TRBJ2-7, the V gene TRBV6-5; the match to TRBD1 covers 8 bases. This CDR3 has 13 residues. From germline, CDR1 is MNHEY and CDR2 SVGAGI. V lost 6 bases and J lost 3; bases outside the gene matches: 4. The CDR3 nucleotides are TGTGCCAGCAGGGGACAGGATTTCTACGAGCAGTACTTC. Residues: CASRGQDFYEQYF.

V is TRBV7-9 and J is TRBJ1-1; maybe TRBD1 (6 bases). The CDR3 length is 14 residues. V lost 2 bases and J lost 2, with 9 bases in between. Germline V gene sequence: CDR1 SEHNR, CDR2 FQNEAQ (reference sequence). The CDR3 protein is CASSLQGRNTEAFF. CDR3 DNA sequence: TGTGCCAGCAGCTTACAGGGGAGAAACACTGAAGCTTTCTTT.

CDR3 amino acids: CASSRDQGGSPQHF. CDR3 coding DNA: TGTGCCAGTAGTAGAGATCAGGGGGGCTCTCCCCAGCATTTT. V usage is TRBV19 and J usage is TRBJ1-5, with 7 bases lining up with TRBD1. Germline-derived CDR1 and CDR2 are LNHDA and SQIVND (reference sequence). The CDR3 totals 14 residues. The V and J ends lost 4 bases and 10 bases, in that order; junction bases with no gene match: 10. Filled out from reference TRBV19 and TRBJ1-5, the complete variable domain reads DGGITQSPKYLFRKEGQNVTLSCEQNLNHDAMYWYRQDPGQGLRLIYYSQIVNDFQKGDIAEGYSVSREKKESFPLTVTSAQKNPTAFYLCASSRDQGGSPQHFGDGTRLSIL.

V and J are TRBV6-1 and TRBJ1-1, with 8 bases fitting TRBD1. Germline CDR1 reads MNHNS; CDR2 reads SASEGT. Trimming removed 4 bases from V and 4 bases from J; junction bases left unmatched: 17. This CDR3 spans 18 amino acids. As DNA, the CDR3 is TGTGCCAGCAGTGGCAAACGGACAGGGCCGATGATCGGCACTGAAGCTTTCTTT. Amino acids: CASSGKRTGPMIGTEAFF.

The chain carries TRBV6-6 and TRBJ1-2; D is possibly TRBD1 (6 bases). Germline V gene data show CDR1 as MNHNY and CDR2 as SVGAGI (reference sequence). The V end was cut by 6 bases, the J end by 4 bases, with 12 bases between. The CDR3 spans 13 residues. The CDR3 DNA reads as TGTGCCAGCAGCCCCGGACAGTTCTATGGCTACACCTTC. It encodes CASSPGQFYGYTF.

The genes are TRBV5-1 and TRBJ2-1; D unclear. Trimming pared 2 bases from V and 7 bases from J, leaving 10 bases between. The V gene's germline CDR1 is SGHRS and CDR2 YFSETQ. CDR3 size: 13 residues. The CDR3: CASSLAHLNEQFF. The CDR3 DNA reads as TGCGCCAGCAGCTTAGCGCACTTAAATGAGCAGTTCTTC.

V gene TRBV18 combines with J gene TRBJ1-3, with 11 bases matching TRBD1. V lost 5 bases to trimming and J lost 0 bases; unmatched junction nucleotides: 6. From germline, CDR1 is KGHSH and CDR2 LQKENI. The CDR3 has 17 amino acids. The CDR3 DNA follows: TGTGCCAGCTCAGGAATCGGGACAGGGGGCTCTGGAAACACCATATATTTT. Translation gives CASSGIGTGGSGNTIYF.